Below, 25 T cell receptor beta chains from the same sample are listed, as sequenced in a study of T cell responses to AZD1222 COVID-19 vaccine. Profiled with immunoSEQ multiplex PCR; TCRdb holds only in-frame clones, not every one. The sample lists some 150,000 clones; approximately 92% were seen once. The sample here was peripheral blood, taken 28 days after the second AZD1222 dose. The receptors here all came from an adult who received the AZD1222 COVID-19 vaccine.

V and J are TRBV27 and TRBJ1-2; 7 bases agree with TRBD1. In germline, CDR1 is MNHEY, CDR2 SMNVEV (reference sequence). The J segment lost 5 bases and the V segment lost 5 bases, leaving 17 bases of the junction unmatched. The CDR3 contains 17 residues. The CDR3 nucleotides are TGTGCCAGCAGTCGGACCGCAACGGGACAGCTCGATTATGGCTACACCTTC. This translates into CASSRTATGQLDYGYTF.

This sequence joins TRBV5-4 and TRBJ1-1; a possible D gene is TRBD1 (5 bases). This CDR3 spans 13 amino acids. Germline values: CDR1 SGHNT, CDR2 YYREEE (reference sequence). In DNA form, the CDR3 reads TGTGCGATCCATCAGACAGAGAACACTGAAGCTTTCTTT. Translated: CAIHQTENTEAFF.

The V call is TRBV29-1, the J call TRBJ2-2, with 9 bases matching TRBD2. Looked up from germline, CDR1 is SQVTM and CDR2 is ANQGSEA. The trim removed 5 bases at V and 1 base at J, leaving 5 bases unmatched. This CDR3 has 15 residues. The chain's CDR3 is CSVPGGRENTGELFF. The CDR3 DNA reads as TGCAGCGTTCCCGGCGGGAGGGAGAACACCGGGGAGCTGTTTTTT.

The CDR3 DNA sequence: TGCGCCAGCAGTGATGGACAGATTAATCAGCCCCAGCATTTT. This codes for CASSDGQINQPQHF. The V call is TRBV10-2, the J call TRBJ1-5, with TRBD1 as a possible D gene (6 bases). The CDR3 loop spans 14 amino acids. Germline CDR1 and CDR2: WSHSY and SAAADI. Trimming pared 3 bases from V and 4 bases from J, leaving 10 bases between.

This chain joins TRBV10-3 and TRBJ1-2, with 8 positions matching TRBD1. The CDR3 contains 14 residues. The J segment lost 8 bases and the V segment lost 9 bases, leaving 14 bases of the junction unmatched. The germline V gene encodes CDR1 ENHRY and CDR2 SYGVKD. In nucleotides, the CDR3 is TGTGCCATTAAATGGCAGGGGGCCTCAGGAGGCTACACCTTC. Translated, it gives CAIKWQGASGGYTF.

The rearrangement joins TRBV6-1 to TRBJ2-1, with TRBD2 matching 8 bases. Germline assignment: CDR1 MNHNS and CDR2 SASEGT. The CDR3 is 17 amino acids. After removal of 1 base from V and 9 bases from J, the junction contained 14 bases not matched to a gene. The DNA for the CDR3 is TGTGCCAGCAGTGAAGGGGGAAGCGGGAGCTTGATTCTTGAGCAGTTCTTC. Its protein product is CASSEGGSGSLILEQFF.

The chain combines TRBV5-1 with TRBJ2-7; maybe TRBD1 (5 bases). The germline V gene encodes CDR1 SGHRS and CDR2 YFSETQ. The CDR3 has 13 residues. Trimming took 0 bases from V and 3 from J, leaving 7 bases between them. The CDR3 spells CASSLGQFYEQYF. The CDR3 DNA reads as TGCGCCAGCAGCTTGGGACAGTTCTACGAGCAGTACTTC.

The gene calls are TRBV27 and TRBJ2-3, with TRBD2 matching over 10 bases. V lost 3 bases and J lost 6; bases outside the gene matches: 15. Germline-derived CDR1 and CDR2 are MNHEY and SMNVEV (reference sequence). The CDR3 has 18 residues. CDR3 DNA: TGTGCCAGCAGTTTCCCATTTGCCGGGACTAGCGCACGGGATACGCAGTATTTT. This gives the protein CASSFPFAGTSARDTQYF.

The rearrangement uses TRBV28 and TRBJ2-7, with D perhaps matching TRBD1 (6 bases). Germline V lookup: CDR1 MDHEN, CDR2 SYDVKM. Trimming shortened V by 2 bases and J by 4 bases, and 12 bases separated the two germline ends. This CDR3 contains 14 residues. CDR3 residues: CASSLGVRGYEQYF. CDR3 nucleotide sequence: TGTGCCAGCAGTTTAGGAGTCAGGGGTTACGAGCAGTACTTC.

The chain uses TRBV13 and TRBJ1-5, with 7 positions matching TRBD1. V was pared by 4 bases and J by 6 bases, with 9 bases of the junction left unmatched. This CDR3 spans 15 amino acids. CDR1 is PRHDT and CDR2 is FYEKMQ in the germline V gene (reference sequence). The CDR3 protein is CASSYRQGIAQPQHF. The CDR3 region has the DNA TGTGCCAGCAGCTACAGACAGGGTATCGCTCAGCCCCAGCATTTT.

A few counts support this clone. CDR3 in amino acids: CASSPREGPGEQYF. CDR3 coding DNA: TGTGCCAGCTCACCGCGGGAGGGCCCGGGGGAGCAGTACTTC. The chain joins TRBV18 to TRBJ2-7; TRBD2 matches 9 bases. The CDR3 spans 14 residues. Germline V gene sequence: CDR1 KGHSH, CDR2 LQKENI. After removal of 3 bases from V and 7 bases from J, the junction contained 7 bases not matched to a gene.

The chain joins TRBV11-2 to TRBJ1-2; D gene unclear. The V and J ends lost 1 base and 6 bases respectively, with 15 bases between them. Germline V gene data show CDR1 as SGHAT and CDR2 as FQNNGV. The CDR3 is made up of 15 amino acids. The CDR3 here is CASSLGRSGWNGYTF. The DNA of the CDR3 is TGTGCCAGCAGCTTAGGTCGTTCGGGTTGGAATGGCTACACCTTC.

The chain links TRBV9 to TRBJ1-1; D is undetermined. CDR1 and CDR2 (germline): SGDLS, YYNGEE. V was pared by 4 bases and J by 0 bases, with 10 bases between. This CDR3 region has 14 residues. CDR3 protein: CASSLRPVNTEAFF. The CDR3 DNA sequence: TGTGCCAGCAGCCTTCGGCCGGTGAACACTGAAGCTTTCTTT.

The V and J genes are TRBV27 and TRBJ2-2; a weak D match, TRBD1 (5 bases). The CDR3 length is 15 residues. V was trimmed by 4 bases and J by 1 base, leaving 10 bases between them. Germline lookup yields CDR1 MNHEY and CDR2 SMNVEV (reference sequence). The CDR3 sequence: CASSSSTGNTGELFF. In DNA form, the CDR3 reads TGTGCCAGCAGTTCGAGCACAGGGAACACCGGGGAGCTGTTTTTT.

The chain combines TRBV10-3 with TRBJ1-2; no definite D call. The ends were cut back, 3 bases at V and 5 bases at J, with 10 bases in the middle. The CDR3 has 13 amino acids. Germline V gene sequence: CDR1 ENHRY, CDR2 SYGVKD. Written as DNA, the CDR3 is TGTGCCATCAGTGAAGGTACAGCTTATGGCTACACCTTC. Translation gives CAISEGTAYGYTF.

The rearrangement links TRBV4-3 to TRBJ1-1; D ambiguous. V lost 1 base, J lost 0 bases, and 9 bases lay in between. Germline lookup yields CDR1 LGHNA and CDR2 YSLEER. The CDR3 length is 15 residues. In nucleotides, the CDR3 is TGCGCCAGCAGCCAAGGGTTTCAGATGAACACTGAAGCTTTCTTT. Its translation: CASSQGFQMNTEAFF.

The CDR3 protein is CATSDGGGSNQPQHF. The CDR3 bases are TGTGCCACCAGTGATGGAGGGGGAAGCAATCAGCCCCAGCATTTT. This chain joins TRBV24-1 and TRBJ1-5, with D maybe TRBD1 (6 bases). The CDR3 extends over 15 amino acids. V was shortened by 3 bases and J by 1 base, with 9 bases between the two germline ends. From germline, CDR1 is KGHDR and CDR2 SFDVKD.

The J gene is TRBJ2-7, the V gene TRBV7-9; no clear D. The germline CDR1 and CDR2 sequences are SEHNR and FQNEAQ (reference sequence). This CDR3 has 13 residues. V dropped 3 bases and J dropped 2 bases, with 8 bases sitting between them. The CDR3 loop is CASSFSPTYEQYF. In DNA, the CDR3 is TGTGCCAGCAGCTTTTCTCCCACCTACGAGCAGTACTTC.

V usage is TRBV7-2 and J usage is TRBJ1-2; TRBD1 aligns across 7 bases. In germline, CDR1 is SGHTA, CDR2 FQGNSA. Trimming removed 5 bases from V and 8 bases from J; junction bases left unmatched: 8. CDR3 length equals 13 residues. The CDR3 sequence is CASSAGQVHGYTF. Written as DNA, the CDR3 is TGTGCCAGCAGCGCAGGACAGGTTCACGGCTACACCTTC.

The DNA for the CDR3 is TGTGCCAGTAGTATTTATGCGGGATTCAACAATGAGCAGTTCTTC. The encoded protein is CASSIYAGFNNEQFF. This chain connects TRBV19 to TRBJ2-1, with D perhaps matching TRBD2 (6 bases). CDR3 length: 15 amino acids. In germline, CDR1 is LNHDA, CDR2 SQIVND (reference sequence). Trimming left V 3 bases short and J 5 bases short, with 14 bases between.

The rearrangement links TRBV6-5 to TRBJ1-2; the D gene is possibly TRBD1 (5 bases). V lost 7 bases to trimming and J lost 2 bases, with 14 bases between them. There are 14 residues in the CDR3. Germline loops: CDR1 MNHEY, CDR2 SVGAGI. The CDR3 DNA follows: TGTGCCAGCACTAACCCCGGGGGGAACTATGGCTACACCTTC. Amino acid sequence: CASTNPGGNYGYTF.

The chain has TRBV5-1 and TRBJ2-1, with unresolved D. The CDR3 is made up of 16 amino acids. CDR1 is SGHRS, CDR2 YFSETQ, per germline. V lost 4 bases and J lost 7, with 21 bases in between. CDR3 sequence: CASSPNGLVSGNEQFF. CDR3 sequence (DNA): TGCGCCAGCAGCCCCAACGGGCTAGTTTCGGGTAATGAGCAGTTCTTC.

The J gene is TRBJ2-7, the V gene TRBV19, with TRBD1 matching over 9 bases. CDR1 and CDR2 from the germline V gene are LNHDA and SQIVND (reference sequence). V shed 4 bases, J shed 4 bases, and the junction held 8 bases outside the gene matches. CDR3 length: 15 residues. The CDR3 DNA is TGTGCCAGTAGTACCTTCAAGGGGACAGGGTACGAGCAGTACTTC. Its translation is CASSTFKGTGYEQYF.

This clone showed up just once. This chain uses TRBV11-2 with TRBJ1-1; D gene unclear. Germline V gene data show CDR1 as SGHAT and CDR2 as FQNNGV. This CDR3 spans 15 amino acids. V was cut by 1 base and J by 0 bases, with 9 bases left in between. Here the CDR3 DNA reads TGTGCCAGCAGCTTAGCCCTGGTTATGAACACTGAAGCTTTCTTT. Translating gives CASSLALVMNTEAFF.

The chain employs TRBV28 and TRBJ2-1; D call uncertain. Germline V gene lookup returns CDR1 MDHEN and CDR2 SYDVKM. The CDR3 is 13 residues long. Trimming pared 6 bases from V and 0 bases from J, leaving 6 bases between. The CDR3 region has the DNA TGTGCCAGCAGCCCGGCCTCCTACAATGAGCAGTTCTTC. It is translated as CASSPASYNEQFF.